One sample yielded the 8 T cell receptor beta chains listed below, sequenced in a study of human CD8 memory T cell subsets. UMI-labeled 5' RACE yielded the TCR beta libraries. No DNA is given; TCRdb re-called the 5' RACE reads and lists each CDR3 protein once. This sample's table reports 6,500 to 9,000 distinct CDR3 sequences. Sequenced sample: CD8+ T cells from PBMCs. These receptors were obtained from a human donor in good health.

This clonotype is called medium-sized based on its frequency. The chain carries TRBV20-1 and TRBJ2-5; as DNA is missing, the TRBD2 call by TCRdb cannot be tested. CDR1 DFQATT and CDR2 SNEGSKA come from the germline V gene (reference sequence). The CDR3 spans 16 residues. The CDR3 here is CSARELLAGAQETQYF.

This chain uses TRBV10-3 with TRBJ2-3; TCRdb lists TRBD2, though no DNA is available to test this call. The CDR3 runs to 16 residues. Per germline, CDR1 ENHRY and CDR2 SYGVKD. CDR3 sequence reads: CAISAASNLDTDTQYF.

The CDR3 spells CATSETSSDTGELFF. The chain employs TRBV28 and TRBJ2-2; TCRdb designates TRBD2, a call that cannot be tested without DNA. The CDR3 totals 15 residues. The germline gives CDR1 MDHEN, CDR2 SYDVKM.

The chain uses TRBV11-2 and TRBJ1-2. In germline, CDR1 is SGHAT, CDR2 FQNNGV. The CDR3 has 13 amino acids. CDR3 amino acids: CASSVNSYYGYTF.

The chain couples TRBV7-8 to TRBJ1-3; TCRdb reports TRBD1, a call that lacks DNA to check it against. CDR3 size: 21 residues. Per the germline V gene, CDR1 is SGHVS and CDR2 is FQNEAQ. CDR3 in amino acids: CASSFHETTTVGQGTGNTIYF.

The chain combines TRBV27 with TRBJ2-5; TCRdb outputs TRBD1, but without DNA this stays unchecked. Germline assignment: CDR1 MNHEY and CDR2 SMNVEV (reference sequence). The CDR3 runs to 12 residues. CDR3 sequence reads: CASTSGDETQYF.

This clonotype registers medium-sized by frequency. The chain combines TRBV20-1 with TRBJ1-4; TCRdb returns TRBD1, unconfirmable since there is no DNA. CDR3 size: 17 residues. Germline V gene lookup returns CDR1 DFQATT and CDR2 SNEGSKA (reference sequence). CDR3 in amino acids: CSARGTGSRGNNEKLFF.

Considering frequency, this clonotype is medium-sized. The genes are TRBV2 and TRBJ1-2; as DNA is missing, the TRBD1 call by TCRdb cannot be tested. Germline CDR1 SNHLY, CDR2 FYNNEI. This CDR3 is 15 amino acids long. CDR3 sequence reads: CASSGTGRMRVGYTF.